This T cell receptor beta chain was identified in a study of T cell responses to AZD1222 COVID-19 vaccine. General observations from the study: Spike-specific TCR breadth and depth were elevated following two AZD1222 doses.

This table comes from immunoSEQ multiplex PCR, and its TCRdb copy is limited to in-frame clones, with some not included. In the table there are roughly 150,000 clones, about nine tenths of which are singletons. A single count supports this clone. The antigen is undetermined. This CDR3 contains 15 residues. The germline CDR1 and CDR2 sequences are LGHDT and YNNKEL (reference sequence). The V gene end was trimmed by 2 bases and the J gene end by 9 bases; junction bases not matched to a gene: 10. The origin of this receptor is an adult who received the AZD1222 COVID-19 vaccine. This chain uses TRBV3-1 (or the pseudogene TRBV3-2) with TRBJ1-3, with 7 bases that match TRBD1. The input for sequencing was peripheral blood, taken 28 days after the second AZD1222 dose. The CDR3 sequence: CASSQRDRAEGTIYF. The CDR3 nucleotides read TGTGCCAGCAGCCAACGCGACAGGGCGGAGGGCACCATATATTTT.